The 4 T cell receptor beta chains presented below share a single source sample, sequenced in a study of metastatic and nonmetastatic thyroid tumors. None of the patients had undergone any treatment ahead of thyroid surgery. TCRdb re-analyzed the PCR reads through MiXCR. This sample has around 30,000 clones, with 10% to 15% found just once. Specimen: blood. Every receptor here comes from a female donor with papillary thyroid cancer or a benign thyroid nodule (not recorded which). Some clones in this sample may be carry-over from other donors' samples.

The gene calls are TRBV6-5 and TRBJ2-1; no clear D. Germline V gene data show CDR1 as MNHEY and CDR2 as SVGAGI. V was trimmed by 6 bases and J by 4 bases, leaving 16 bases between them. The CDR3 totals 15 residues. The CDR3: CASRYLSGEYNEQFF. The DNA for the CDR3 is TGTGCCAGCAGGTATCTATCGGGCGAATACAATGAGCAGTTCTTC.

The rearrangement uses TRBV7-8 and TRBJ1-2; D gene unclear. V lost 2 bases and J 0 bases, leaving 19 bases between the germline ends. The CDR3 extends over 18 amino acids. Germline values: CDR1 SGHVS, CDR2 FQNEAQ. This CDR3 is CASSLLEQRLGANYGYTF. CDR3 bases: TGTGCCAGCAGCTTATTGGAACAGAGACTTGGAGCTAACTATGGCTACACCTTC. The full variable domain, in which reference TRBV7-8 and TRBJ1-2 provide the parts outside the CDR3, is GAGVSQSPRYKVAKRGQDVALRCDPISGHVSLFWYQQALGQGPEFLTYFQNEAQLDKSGLPSDRFFAERPEGSVSTLKIQRTQQEDSAVYLCASSLLEQRLGANYGYTFGSGTRLTVV.

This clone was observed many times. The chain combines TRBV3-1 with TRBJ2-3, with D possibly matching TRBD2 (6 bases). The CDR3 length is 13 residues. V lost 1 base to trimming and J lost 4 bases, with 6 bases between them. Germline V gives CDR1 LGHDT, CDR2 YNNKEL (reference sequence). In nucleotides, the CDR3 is TGTGCCAGCAGCCAAGCGGGAGCAGATACGCAGTATTTT. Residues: CASSQAGADTQYF.

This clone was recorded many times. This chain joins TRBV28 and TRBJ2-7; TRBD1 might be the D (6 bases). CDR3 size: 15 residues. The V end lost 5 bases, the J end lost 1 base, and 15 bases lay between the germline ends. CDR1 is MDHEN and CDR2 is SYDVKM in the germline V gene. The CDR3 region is CASSRPRDKSYEQYF. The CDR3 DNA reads TGTGCCAGCAGTCGCCCCCGGGACAAATCCTACGAGCAGTACTTC.